This section outlines one T cell receptor beta chain sequence together with its context. Looked up from germline, CDR1 is GTSNPN and CDR2 is SVGIG (reference sequence). This CDR3 has 12 residues. V was pared by 3 bases and J by 2 bases, with 7 bases between. Per the original data handling: For nucleated cells, counts were estimated from reference gene primer amplification. Sequencing was performed with immunoSEQ multiplex PCR; in TCRdb, only in-frame clones are kept and a portion is missing. V and J calls and clone size are given by that table; D and trimming were obtained from the DNA. The sample lists more than 70,000 clones, 80% occurring once. These data originate in a study of blood T cell repertoires in COVID-19.

The chain has TRBV30 and TRBJ2-5; D is unclear. Sequenced: peripheral blood. The receptor's source is a woman aged 70 to 79 with acute or convalescent COVID-19. CDR3 coding DNA: TGTGCCTGGAGGACAAGTCAAGAGACCCAGTACTTC. Encoded protein: CAWRTSQETQYF.